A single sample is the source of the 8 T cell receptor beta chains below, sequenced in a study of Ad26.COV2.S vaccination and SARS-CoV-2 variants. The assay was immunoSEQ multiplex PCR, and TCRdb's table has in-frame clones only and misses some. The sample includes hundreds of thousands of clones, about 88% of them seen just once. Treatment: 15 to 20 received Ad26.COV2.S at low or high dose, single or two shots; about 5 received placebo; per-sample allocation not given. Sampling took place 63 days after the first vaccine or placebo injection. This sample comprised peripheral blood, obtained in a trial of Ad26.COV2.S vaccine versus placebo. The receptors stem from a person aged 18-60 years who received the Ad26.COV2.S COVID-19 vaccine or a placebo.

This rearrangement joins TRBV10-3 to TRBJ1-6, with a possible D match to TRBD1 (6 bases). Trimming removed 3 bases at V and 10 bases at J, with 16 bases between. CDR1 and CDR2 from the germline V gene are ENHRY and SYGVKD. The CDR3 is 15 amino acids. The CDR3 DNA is TGTGCCATCAGTGACCCGCCAGGGGACGAATCACCCCTCCACTTT. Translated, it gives CAISDPPGDESPLHF.

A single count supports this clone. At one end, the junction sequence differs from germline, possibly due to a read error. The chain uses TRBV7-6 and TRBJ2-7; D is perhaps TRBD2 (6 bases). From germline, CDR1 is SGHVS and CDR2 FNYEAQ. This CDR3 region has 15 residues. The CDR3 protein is CASSIADGSSYEQYF. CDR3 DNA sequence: TGTGCCAGCAGCATAGCCGACGGGAGCTCCTACGAGCAGTACTTC.

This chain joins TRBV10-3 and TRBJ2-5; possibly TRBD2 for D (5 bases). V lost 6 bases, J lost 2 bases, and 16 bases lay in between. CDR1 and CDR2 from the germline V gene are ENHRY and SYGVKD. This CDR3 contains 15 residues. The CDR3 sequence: CAISLHLGGQETQYF. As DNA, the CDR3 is TGTGCCATCAGCCTCCACCTTGGAGGTCAAGAGACCCAGTACTTC.

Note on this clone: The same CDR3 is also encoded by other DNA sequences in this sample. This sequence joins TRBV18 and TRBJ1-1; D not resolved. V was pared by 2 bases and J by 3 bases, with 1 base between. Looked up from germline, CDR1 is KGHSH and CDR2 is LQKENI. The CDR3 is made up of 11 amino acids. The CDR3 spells CASSPDTEAFF. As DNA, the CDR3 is TGTGCCAGCTCACCAGACACTGAAGCTTTCTTT. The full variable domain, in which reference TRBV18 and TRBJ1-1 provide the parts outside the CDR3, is NAGVMQNPRHLVRRRGQEARLRCSPMKGHSHVYWYRQLPEEGLKFMVYLQKENIIDESGMPKERFSAEFPKEGPSILRIQQVVRGDSAAYFCASSPDTEAFFGQGTRLTVV.

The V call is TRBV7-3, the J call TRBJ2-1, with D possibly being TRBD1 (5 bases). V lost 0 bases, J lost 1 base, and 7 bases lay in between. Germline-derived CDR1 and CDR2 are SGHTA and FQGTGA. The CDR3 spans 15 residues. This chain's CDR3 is CASSLTQGSYNEQFF. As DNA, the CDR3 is TGTGCCAGCAGCTTAACCCAGGGATCCTACAATGAGCAGTTCTTC.

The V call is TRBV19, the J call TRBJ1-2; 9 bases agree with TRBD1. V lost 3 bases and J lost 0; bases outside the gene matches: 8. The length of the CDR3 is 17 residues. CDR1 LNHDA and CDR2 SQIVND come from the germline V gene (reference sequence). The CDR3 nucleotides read TGTGCCAGTAGTATTTCCGGGACAGGGACCTCTAACTATGGCTACACCTTC. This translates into CASSISGTGTSNYGYTF.

The CDR3 is CASSPRGLAGAQETQYF. In nucleotides, the CDR3 is TGTGCCAGCAGCCCCCGAGGACTAGCGGGAGCCCAAGAGACCCAGTACTTC. The rearrangement joins TRBV7-3 to TRBJ2-5; 13 nucleotides match TRBD2. Germline V gene data show CDR1 as SGHTA and CDR2 as FQGTGA. The CDR3 totals 17 residues. V lost 5 bases, J lost 1 base, and 7 bases stayed unmatched.

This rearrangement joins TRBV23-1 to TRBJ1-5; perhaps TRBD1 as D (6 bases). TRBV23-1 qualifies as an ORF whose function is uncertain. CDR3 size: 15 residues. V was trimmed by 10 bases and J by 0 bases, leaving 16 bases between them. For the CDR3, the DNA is TGCGCCATTTATTCACAGGGTAATAGCAATCAGCCCCAGCATTTT. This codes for CAIYSQGNSNQPQHF.